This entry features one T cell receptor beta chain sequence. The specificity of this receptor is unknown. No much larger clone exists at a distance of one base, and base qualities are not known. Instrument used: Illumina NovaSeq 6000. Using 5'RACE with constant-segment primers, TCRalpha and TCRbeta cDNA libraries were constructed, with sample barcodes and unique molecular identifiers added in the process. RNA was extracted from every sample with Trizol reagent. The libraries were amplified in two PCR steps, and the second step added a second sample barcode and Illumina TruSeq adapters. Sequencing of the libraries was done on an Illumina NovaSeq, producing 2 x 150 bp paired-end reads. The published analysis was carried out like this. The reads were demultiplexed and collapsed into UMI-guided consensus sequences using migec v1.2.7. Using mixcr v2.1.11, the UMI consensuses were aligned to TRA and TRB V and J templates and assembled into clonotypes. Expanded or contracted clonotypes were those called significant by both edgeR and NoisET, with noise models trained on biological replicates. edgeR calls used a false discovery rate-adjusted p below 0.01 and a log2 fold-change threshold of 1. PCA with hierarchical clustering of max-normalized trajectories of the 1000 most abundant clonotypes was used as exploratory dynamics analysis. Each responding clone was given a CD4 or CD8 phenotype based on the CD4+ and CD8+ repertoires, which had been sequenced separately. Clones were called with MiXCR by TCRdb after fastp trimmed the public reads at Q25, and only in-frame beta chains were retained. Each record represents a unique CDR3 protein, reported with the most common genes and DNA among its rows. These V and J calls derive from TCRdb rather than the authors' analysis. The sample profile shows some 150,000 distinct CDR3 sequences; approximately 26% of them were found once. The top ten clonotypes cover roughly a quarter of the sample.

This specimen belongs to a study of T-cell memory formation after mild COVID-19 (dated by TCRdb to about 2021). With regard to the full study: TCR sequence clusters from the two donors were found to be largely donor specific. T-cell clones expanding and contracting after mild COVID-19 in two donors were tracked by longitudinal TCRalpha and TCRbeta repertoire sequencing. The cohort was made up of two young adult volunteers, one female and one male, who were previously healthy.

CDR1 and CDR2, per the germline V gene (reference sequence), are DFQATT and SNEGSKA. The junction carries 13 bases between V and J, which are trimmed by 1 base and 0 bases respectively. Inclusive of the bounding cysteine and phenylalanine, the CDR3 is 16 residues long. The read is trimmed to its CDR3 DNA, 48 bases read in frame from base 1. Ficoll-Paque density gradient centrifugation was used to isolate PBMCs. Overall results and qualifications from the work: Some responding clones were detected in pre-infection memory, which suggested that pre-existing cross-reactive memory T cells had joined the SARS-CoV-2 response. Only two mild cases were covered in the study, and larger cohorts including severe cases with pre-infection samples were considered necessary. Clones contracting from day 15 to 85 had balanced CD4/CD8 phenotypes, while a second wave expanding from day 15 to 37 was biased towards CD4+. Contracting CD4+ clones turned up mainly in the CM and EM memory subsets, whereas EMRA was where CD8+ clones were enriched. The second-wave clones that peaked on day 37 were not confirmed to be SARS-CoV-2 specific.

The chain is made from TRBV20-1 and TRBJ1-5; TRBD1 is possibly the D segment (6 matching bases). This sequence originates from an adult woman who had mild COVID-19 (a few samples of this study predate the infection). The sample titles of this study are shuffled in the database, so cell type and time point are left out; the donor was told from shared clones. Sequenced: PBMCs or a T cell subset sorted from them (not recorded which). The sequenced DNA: TGCAGTGCTAGAGGGGACAAGGTGCTTAGCAATCAGCCCCAGCATTTT. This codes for CSARGDKVLSNQPQHF.